This T cell receptor beta chain originates from a study of T-cell memory formation after mild COVID-19 (dated by TCRdb to the early 2020s). Regarding the study in general: TCR sequence clusters from the two donors were found to be largely donor specific. T-cell clones expanding and contracting after mild COVID-19 in a couple of donors were tracked by longitudinal TCRalpha and TCRbeta repertoire sequencing. The cohort comprised two young, previously healthy adult volunteers, one female and one male. What the research found in general, with its limitations: The second-wave clones that peaked on day 37 were not confirmed to be SARS-CoV-2 specific. From day 15 to 85, contracting clones showed balanced CD4/CD8 phenotypes, whereas a second wave of clones that expanded from day 15 to 37 leaned towards CD4+. Contracting CD4+ clones were located mainly in the CM and EM memory subsets, whereas CD8+ clones were found to be enriched in EMRA. Only two mild cases were covered in the study, and larger cohorts including severe cases with pre-infection samples were considered necessary. Some responding clones were found in pre-infection memory, which suggests that pre-existing cross-reactive memory T cells took part in the SARS-CoV-2 response.

This clonotype appeared many times. Its antigen remains undetermined. No much larger clone is present one base from it, and per-base qualities are unavailable. Instrument used: Illumina NovaSeq 6000. TCRalpha and TCRbeta cDNA libraries were constructed by 5'RACE with constant-segment primers, with sample barcodes and unique molecular identifiers being introduced. RNA was extracted from every sample with Trizol reagent. Libraries were amplified in two PCR steps, with a second sample barcode and Illumina TruSeq adapters added in the second step. The libraries were sequenced on an Illumina NovaSeq using 2 x 150 bp paired-end reads. In the source study's methods: The reads were demultiplexed and collapsed into UMI-guided consensus sequences using migec v1.2.7. With mixcr v2.1.11, UMI consensuses were aligned to TRA and TRB V and J templates and assembled into clonotypes. A clonotype was counted as expanded or contracted only when both edgeR and NoisET called the clonotype significant, with the noise models trained on biological replicates. For edgeR calls, a false discovery rate-adjusted p below 0.01 and a log2 fold-change threshold of 1 were applied. As an exploratory analysis of dynamics, max-normalized trajectories of the 1000 most abundant clonotypes were examined by PCA with hierarchical clustering. Separately sequenced CD4+ and CD8+ repertoires were used to assign the CD4 or CD8 phenotype of responding clones. TCRdb took the public reads, trimmed them with fastp at Q25, ran MiXCR for clone calling and kept in-frame beta chains. Under each unique CDR3 protein, matching rows form one entry showing the most common genes and DNA. The V and J calls here are based on TCRdb, not the publication. Recorded for this sample are 300,000 or so distinct CDR3 sequences; about 15% of them occurred a single time. 22% of the sample is taken by the ten largest.

CDR1 and CDR2 are read off the germline V gene (reference sequence) as DFQATT and SNEGSKA. Including cysteine and phenylalanine, the CDR3 has 15 amino acids. Only the CDR3 DNA is retained, 45 bases long and in frame from the first base. The junction carries 13 bases between V and J, which are trimmed by 2 bases and 2 bases respectively. Ficoll-Paque density gradient centrifugation was used to isolate PBMCs. The V gene is TRBV20-1 and the J gene is TRBJ1-5; the D gene is perhaps TRBD1, from 6 matching bases. Sequencing was performed on PBMCs or a T cell subset sorted from them (not recorded which). This sequence originates from a man in his late teens or twenties who had mild COVID-19 (a few samples of this study predate the infection). The sample titles of this study are shuffled in the database, so cell type and time point are left out; the donor was told from shared clones. The DNA is TGCAGTGCTAGACCCGGACAGTTTCGCAATCAGCCCCAGCATTTT. It is translated as CSARPGQFRNQPQHF.